The next 10 T cell receptor beta chains were all read from a single sample in a study of Tregs in tolerant kidney transplant recipients. Mixed chimerism was transient after nonmyeloablative marrow transplants from related graft donors. Repertoires were generated with immunoSEQ multiplex PCR, while TCRdb's copy carries only in-frame clones and drops some. This sample has roughly 50,000 clones; roughly nine tenths occur once, and the top ten carry about 16%. The source material was CD8+ T cells from blood (PBMCs), sampled 12 months after the transplant. These receptors were collected from a human patient who received a combined kidney and bone marrow transplant. The T cells may come from the graft donor.

The genes are TRBV19 and TRBJ2-5; 12 nucleotides match TRBD2. The CDR3 sequence is 17 residues long. Unmatched junction bases numbered 3, after V lost 1 base and J lost 0 bases. CDR1 and CDR2 (germline): LNHDA, SQIVND (reference sequence). CDR3 nucleotides: TGTGCCAGTAGTATAGGAGGACTAGCGGGGAACCAAGAGACCCAGTACTTC. Translated: CASSIGGLAGNQETQYF.

This clone was counted once. Other DNA sequences within the sample encode an identical CDR3. The rearrangement joins TRBV15 to TRBJ2-7; TRBD2 is a possible D gene (5 bases). This CDR3 is built from 13 residues. V was trimmed by 0 bases and J by 3 bases, leaving 6 bases between them. The germline CDR1 and CDR2 sequences are LNHNV and YYDKDF (reference sequence). Here the CDR3 reads CATSRDTSYEQYF. CDR3 in DNA: TGTGCCACCAGCAGAGATACTAGCTACGAGCAGTACTTC.

This clone was detected a few times. J is TRBJ2-7 and V is TRBV28; D remains ambiguous. V was shortened by 6 bases and J by 1 base, with 7 bases between the two germline ends. Germline V gives CDR1 MDHEN, CDR2 SYDVKM. The CDR3 loop spans 12 amino acids. In DNA, the CDR3 is TGTGCCAGCAGGTCCGGGTCCTACGAGCAGTACTTC. This translates into CASRSGSYEQYF. The full variable domain, with the rest looked up from reference TRBV28 and TRBJ2-7, is DVKVTQSSRYLVKRTGEKVFLECVQDMDHENMFWYRQDPGLGLRLIYFSYDVKMKEKGDIPEGYSVSREKKERFSLILESASTNQTSMYLCASRSGSYEQYFGPGTRLTVT.

The V and J genes are TRBV5-1 and TRBJ2-7; 8 bases match TRBD2. This CDR3 has 14 residues. Germline trimming cut 3 bases from V and 2 bases from J; bases unmatched to any gene: 4. Germline CDR1 reads SGHRS; CDR2 reads YFSETQ. The CDR3, as DNA: TGCGCCAGCAGCTGGACGGGAGGGCCCTACGAGCAGTACTTC. Translated, it gives CASSWTGGPYEQYF.

This chain connects TRBV7-6 to TRBJ2-2, with TRBD2 matching 12 bases. Trimming took 5 bases from V and 0 from J; bases not matched to a gene: 13. Germline CDR1 is SGHVS and CDR2 is FNYEAQ. This CDR3 is 20 amino acids long. The CDR3 DNA is TGTGCCAGCAGCCCCCAAAGGGGACTAGCGGGCGTCGCGAACACCGGGGAGCTGTTTTTT. Protein sequence: CASSPQRGLAGVANTGELFF.

The chain couples TRBV11-2 to TRBJ2-1; 11 nucleotides agree with TRBD1. CDR1 and CDR2 (germline): SGHAT, FQNNGV. J gave up 5 bases and V 3 bases, and 3 bases lay outside the gene matches. The CDR3 has 15 residues. CDR3 sequence reads: CASSFGTGGDNEQFF. As DNA, the CDR3 is TGTGCCAGCAGCTTTGGGACAGGGGGAGACAATGAGCAGTTCTTC. Full variable domain (rest looked up from reference TRBV11-2 and TRBJ2-1): EAGVAQSPRYKIIEKRQSVAFWCNPISGHATLYWYQQILGQGPKLLIQFQNNGVVDDSQLPKDRFSAERLKGVDSTLKIQPAKLEDSAVYLCASSFGTGGDNEQFFGPGTRLTVL.

The chain is built from TRBV10-1 and TRBJ1-5; D might be TRBD1 (6 bases). The germline gives CDR1 WNHNN, CDR2 SYGVQD (reference sequence). The CDR3 is made up of 15 amino acids. Trimming removed 6 bases from V and 9 bases from J, with 21 bases in between. The CDR3 DNA sequence: TGCGCCAGCAGGAGACGACAGGAACGATATCGGCCCCAGCATTTT. Amino acids: CASRRRQERYRPQHF.

The rearrangement joins TRBV29-1 to TRBJ1-2, with 7 bases that match TRBD1. Trimming removed 6 bases from V and 7 bases from J; junction bases left unmatched: 11. The CDR3 totals 13 residues. Germline-derived CDR1 and CDR2 are SQVTM and ANQGSEA. DNA for the CDR3: TGCAGCGTCCCGGCTACAGGGGATCGTGGCTACACCTTC. This gives the protein CSVPATGDRGYTF.

The gene calls are TRBV2 and TRBJ1-2; 8 nucleotides agree with TRBD1. V shed 3 bases, J shed 4 bases, and the junction held 4 bases outside the gene matches. The CDR3 spans 14 residues. CDR1 SNHLY and CDR2 FYNNEI come from the germline V gene. CDR3 nucleotides: TGTGCCAGCAGTGACGGACAGGGTGGCTATGGCTACACCTTC. Its translation: CASSDGQGGYGYTF.

The V call is TRBV2, the J call TRBJ2-3; TRBD2 agrees at 13 bases. This CDR3 is 16 amino acids long. Trimming cost V 8 bases and J 0 bases; bases outside gene matches: 5. Germline-derived CDR1 and CDR2 are SNHLY and FYNNEI. CDR3 nucleotide sequence: TGTGCCAGCCCCGGACTAGCGGGAGTTAGCACAGATACGCAGTATTTT. Amino acid sequence: CASPGLAGVSTDTQYF. The full variable domain, with the rest looked up from reference TRBV2 and TRBJ2-3, is EPEVTQTPSHQVTQMGQEVILRCVPISNHLYFYWYRQILGQKVEFLVSFYNNEISEKSEIFDDQFSVERPDGSNFTLKIRSTKLEDSAMYFCASPGLAGVSTDTQYFGPGTRLTVL.